This TCR beta chain derives from a study of cytomegalovirus exposure and HLA in healthy donors. V was pared by 7 bases and J by 1 base, with 16 bases between. CDR1 and CDR2 (germline): SEHNR, FQNEAQ (reference sequence). The CDR3 contains 15 residues. Donors had nominal health at sampling but likely had unrecorded immune exposures. Primers: 60 Vbeta forward and 13 Jbeta reverse. Clones were read by immunoSEQ multiplex PCR, and TCRdb kept only the in-frame ones, dropping some. The sample shows about 150,000 clones, 80% of them seen only once. This chain uses TRBV7-9 with TRBJ1-1; D remains ambiguous. Specimen: PBMCs. This receptor was taken from a woman aged 40 to 49 in good health and CMV-seronegative. The CDR3 spells CASTLGLGRNTEAFF. The CDR3, as DNA: TGTGCCAGCACCCTAGGACTCGGGAGGAACACTGAAGCTTTCTTT.